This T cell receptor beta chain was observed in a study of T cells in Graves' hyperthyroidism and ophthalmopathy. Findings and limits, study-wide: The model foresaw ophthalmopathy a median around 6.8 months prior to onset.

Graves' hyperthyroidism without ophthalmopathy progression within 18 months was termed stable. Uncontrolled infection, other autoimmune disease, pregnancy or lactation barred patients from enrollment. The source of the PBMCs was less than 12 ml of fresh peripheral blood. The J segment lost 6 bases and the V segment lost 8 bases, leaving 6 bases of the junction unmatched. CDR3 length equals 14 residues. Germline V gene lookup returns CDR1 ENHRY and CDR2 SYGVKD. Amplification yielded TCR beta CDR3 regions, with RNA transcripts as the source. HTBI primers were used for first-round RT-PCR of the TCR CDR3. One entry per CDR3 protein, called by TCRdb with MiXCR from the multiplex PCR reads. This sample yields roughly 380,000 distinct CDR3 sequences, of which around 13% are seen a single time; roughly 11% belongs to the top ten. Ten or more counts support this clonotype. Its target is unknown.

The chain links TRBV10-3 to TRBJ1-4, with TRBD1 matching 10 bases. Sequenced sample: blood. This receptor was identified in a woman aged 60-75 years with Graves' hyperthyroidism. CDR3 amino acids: CAIAPGQGDEKLFF. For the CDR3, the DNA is TGTGCCATCGCCCCCGGACAGGGGGATGAAAAACTGTTTTTT.